This is a list of T cell receptor beta chains from one sample in a study of T cell responses to AZD1222 COVID-19 vaccine. Profiled with immunoSEQ multiplex PCR; TCRdb holds only in-frame clones, not every one. The sample has around 140,000 clones, over 90% seen once. The material sequenced was peripheral blood, taken on day 0 of AZD1222 vaccination. The receptor set was obtained from an adult in good health. Each CDR3 is given with its conserved first and last residue. D genes are given only for firm matches. Some rows mark clone size as missing; the rest say once, few, many or name a class of expanded clone.

TRBJ2-3 | once | - | TRBV11-1 | CASSAPNTDTQYF | TGTGCCAGCAGCGCCCCAAACACAGATACGCAGTATTTT
TRBJ1-2 | few | TRBD1 | TRBV19 | CASSRGTGRNYGYTF | TGTGCCAGTAGTAGAGGGACAGGCCGTAACTATGGCTACACCTTC
TRBJ1-6 | - | TRBD1 | TRBV7-8 | CASSSYGGQGDSPLHF | TGTGCCAGCAGCTCCTACGGTGGGCAGGGGGATTCACCCCTCCACTTT
TRBJ2-1 | - | TRBD2 | TRBV11-3 | CASSRDYLGEQFF | TGTGCCAGCAGTCGGGACTACCTCGGTGAGCAGTTCTTC
TRBJ2-1 | - | TRBD2 | TRBV24-1 | CATSERGLAGGEQFF | TGTGCCACCAGTGAGCGGGGACTAGCGGGAGGTGAGCAGTTCTTC
TRBJ2-1 | - | - | TRBV19 | CASSINVNNEQFF | TGTGCCAGTAGTATCAATGTCAACAATGAGCAGTTCTTC
TRBJ1-4 | - | - | TRBV3-1/TRBV3-2 | CASSQDPGEGEKLFF | TGTGCCAGCAGCCAAGATCCCGGAGAGGGTGAAAAACTGTTTTTT
TRBJ1-2 | - | - | TRBV5-1 | CASSLDSGDTYGYTF | TGCGCCAGCAGCTTGGATAGTGGCGACACTTATGGCTACACCTTC
TRBJ2-1 | - | - | TRBV12-3/TRBV12-4 | CASSLDIYAQFF | TGTGCCAGCAGTTTAGACATATATGCGCAGTTCTTC
TRBJ2-5 | - | - | TRBV2 | CASSTEQETQYF | TGTGCCAGCAGCACAGAACAAGAGACCCAGTACTTC
TRBJ2-5 | - | - | TRBV12-3/TRBV12-4 | CASSRTSGETQYF | TGTGCCAGCAGTCGGACTTCTGGGGAGACCCAGTACTTC
TRBJ1-2 | - | - | TRBV20-1 | CSDCYYGYTF | TGCAGCGACTGCTACTATGGCTACACCTTC
TRBJ1-2 | - | TRBD1 | TRBV7-9 | CASSLGAGGIYGYTF | TGTGCCAGCAGCCTAGGGGCAGGGGGCATCTATGGCTACACCTTC
TRBJ2-3 | - | TRBD2 | TRBV12-5 | CASGFRLAGNTDTQYF | TGTGCTAGTGGTTTCCGCCTAGCGGGAAACACAGATACGCAGTATTTT
TRBJ2-1 | - | - | TRBV9 | CASSVELRGNNEQFF | TGTGCCAGCAGCGTAGAATTGAGGGGGAACAATGAGCAGTTCTTC
TRBJ2-3 | - | - | TRBV11-2 | CASSAVSGEDTQYF | TGTGCCAGCAGCGCCGTATCAGGGGAGGATACGCAGTATTTT
TRBJ2-5 | once | TRBD2 | TRBV19 | CASSIGAGRGETQYF | TGTGCCAGTAGTATAGGGGCAGGGAGGGGAGAGACCCAGTACTTC
TRBJ1-1 | - | - | TRBV19 | CASSITQNTEAFF | TGTGCCAGTAGTATTACCCAGAACACTGAAGCTTTCTTT
TRBJ2-7 | - | - | TRBV6-4 | CASSDGDTYEQYF | TGTGCCAGCAGTGACGGGGACACCTACGAGCAGTACTTC
TRBJ1-4 | - | TRBD1 | TRBV5-3 | CARSLEGAEQGHISPSTNEKLFF | TGTGCCAGAAGCTTGGAAGGGGCCGAACAGGGGCACATATCACCATCAACTAATGAAAAACTGTTTTTT
TRBJ1-2 | - | - | TRBV7-9 | CASTSKTYNYGYTF | TGTGCCAGCACCTCCAAGACATATAACTATGGCTACACCTTC
TRBJ1-2 | - | TRBD1 | TRBV28 | CASTPWTGPYGYTF | TGTGCCAGCACTCCGTGGACAGGCCCCTATGGCTACACCTTC
TRBJ1-2 | - | TRBD1 | TRBV7-9 | CASSLSGQGSNYGYTF | TGTGCCAGCAGCTTGAGCGGACAGGGCTCTAACTATGGCTACACCTTC
TRBJ1-1 | - | - | TRBV9 | CASSVEWAWGEAFF | TGTGCCAGCAGCGTAGAATGGGCCTGGGGTGAAGCTTTCTTT
TRBJ1-4 | - | - | TRBV25-1 | CASSDSLNEKLFF | TGTGCCAGCAGCGACAGCCTTAATGAAAAACTGTTTTTT
TRBJ1-4 | - | TRBD1 | TRBV5-1 | CASSLGPTGGYEKLFF | TGCGCCAGCAGCCTCGGACCCACAGGGGGCTATGAAAAACTGTTTTTT
TRBJ1-2 | - | TRBD1 | TRBV6-2/TRBV6-3 | CASSPFRQGPDGYTF | TGTGCCAGCAGCCCCTTCCGACAGGGCCCGGATGGCTACACCTTC
TRBJ2-2 | - | - | TRBV10-3 | CAIGRGAPNGELFF | TGTGCCATCGGACGGGGGGCCCCCAATGGGGAGCTGTTTTTT
TRBJ1-4 | - | - | TRBV5-6 | CASSLGNGNEKLFF | TGTGCCAGCAGCTTGGGTAATGGAAACGAAAAACTGTTTTTT
TRBJ2-7 | - | - | TRBV5-1 | CASSLVGAGGYEQYF | TGCGCCAGCAGCTTGGTCGGGGCAGGGGGGTACGAGCAGTACTTC
TRBJ2-7 | once | - | TRBV9 | CASSPQGGVDEQYF | TGTGCCAGCAGCCCCCAAGGGGGGGTTGATGAGCAGTACTTC
TRBJ1-5 | - | - | TRBV30 | CAWSVPSRNQPQHF | TGTGCCTGGAGTGTACCGAGCCGCAATCAGCCCCAGCATTTT
TRBJ2-5 | - | - | TRBV3-1/TRBV3-2 | CASSQEGGTGETQYF | TGTGCCAGCAGCCAAGAGGGGGGGACAGGAGAGACCCAGTACTTC
TRBJ1-1 | - | - | TRBV18 | CASSPGGGDTEAFF | TGTGCCAGCTCACCCGGAGGAGGGGACACTGAAGCTTTCTTT
TRBJ1-1 | - | - | TRBV7-2 | CASSLDRSRNTEAFF | TGTGCCAGCAGCTTAGACCGTTCCAGGAACACTGAAGCTTTCTTT
TRBJ2-7 | - | TRBD1 | TRBV4-1 | CASSPPPWTGSSYEQYF | TGCGCCAGCAGCCCACCACCTTGGACAGGGAGCTCCTACGAGCAGTACTTC
TRBJ1-1 | few | - | TRBV28 | CASSFPLDHNTEAFF | TGTGCCAGCAGTTTCCCCCTCGACCACAACACTGAAGCTTTCTTT
TRBJ1-1 | few | - | TRBV5-1 | CASSSGGSSTEAFF | TGCGCCAGCAGTTCCGGGGGGTCAAGCACTGAAGCTTTCTTT
TRBJ2-7 | - | - | TRBV27 | CASSLRGASSYEQYF | TGTGCCAGCAGTTTACGCGGGGCCAGCTCCTACGAGCAGTACTTC
TRBJ2-1 | - | - | TRBV12-3/TRBV12-4 | CASSAGLYNEQFF | TGTGCCAGCAGTGCAGGGCTCTACAATGAGCAGTTCTTC
TRBJ2-4 | - | - | TRBV2 | CASRKGVLIENIQYF | TGTGCCAGCAGGAAGGGGGTACTGATCGAAAACATTCAGTACTTC
TRBJ2-5 | - | - | TRBV12-3/TRBV12-4 | CASSFANQETQYF | TGTGCCAGCAGTTTCGCCAACCAAGAGACCCAGTACTTC
TRBJ2-1 | - | - | TRBV4-1 | CASSQVHGAYNEQFF | TGCGCCAGCAGCCAAGTCCACGGAGCCTACAATGAGCAGTTCTTC
TRBJ2-1 | - | TRBD2 | TRBV9 | CASSVGWASGYNEQFF | TGTGCCAGCAGCGTAGGGTGGGCTAGCGGCTACAATGAGCAGTTCTTC
TRBJ1-2 | - | - | TRBV21-1 | CASSKIHEGYTF | TGTGCCAGCAGCAAAATTCACGAGGGCTACACCTTC
TRBJ1-5 | - | - | TRBV7-2 | CASSLTVGQPQHF | TGTGCCAGCAGCTTGACGGTGGGTCAGCCCCAGCATTTT
TRBJ2-1 | - | TRBD2 | TRBV19 | CASSPRAGEGYNEQFF | TGTGCCAGTAGTCCCCGAGCGGGGGAGGGTTACAATGAGCAGTTCTTC